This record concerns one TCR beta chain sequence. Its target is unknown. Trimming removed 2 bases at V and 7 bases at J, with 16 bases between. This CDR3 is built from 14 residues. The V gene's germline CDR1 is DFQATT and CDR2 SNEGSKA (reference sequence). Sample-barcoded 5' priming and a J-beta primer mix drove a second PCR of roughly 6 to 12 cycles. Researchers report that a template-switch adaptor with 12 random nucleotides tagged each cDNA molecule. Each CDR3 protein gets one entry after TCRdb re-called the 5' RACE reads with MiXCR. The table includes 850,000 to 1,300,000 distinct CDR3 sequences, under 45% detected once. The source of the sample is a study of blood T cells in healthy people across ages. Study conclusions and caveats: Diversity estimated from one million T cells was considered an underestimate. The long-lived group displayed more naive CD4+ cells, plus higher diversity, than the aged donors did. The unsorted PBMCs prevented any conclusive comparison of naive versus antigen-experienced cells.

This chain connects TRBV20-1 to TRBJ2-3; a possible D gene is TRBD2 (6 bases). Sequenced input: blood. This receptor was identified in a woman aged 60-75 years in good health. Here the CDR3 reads CSARLGRAGNTQYF. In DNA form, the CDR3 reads TGCAGTGCTAGACTTGGGCGTGCGGGGAATACGCAGTATTTT.